This note documents a single TCR beta chain sequence. This clone's antigen is unknown. It has no much larger one-base neighbor in the sample; base qualities were not kept. Relative to germline, V is 5 bases shorter and J is 3 bases shorter, with 14 bases between their ends. CDR1 and CDR2 are read off the germline V gene as SGHVS and FQNEAQ. There are 14 amino acids in the CDR3, from cysteine to phenylalanine inclusive. Just the 42-base CDR3 DNA is kept, in frame starting at base 1. Library preparation employed the immunoSEQ multiplex PCR assay. Here the immuneACCESS table is served through TCRdb, limited to in-frame sequences with V and J called. Missing clones are a known gap in these copies; in checked studies unresolved V genes cover under half, and the rest lacks a known reason. This sample comprises about 70,000 clones, roughly nine tenths of them detected only once. The ten largest clones take up 2.1% of the sample.

This specimen comes from a study of T cell changes during pregnancy in multiple sclerosis (dated by TCRdb to between 2018 and 2020). About the full investigation: Changes in the T cell repertoire over the course of pregnancy were examined in this study in women with multiple sclerosis.

The clonotype was recovered from a female donor in good health, enrolled as a control in a pregnancy study. The sample here was peripheral blood, taken in the second trimester of pregnancy. The chain joins TRBV7-8 to TRBJ2-7, with the D gene call left open. The nucleotide sequence is TGTGCCAGCAGCCTAGGTGTGTACAACTACGAGCAGTACTTC. Its protein is CASSLGVYNYEQYF.